This T cell receptor (beta chain) was documented in a study of T cell responses to AZD1222 COVID-19 vaccine (dated by TCRdb to the early 2020s). At the level of the whole study: AZD1222 recipients with second doses at about 4 weeks or about 12 weeks were pooled, because spike-specific TCR depth and breadth did not differ between schedules. TCR sequencing was performed for roughly 250 trial participants, of whom about 200 were given two doses of AZD1222 and about 25 were given two doses of MenACWY control vaccine. Trial participants were enrolled by age into 18-55, 56-69 and 70-plus year subgroups, with approximately 150, 30 and 60 TCR-sequenced participants respectively.

The CDR3 regions of human TCRbeta chains were subjected to immunosequencing. The authors processed their data as follows. Repertoire TCRs were matched against a reference library of SARS-CoV-2-specific TCRs generated with the MIRA antigen-specificity platform. Breadth meant the fraction of unique TCRs that were SARS-CoV-2-associated, whereas depth meant the fraction of total T cells that were SARS-CoV-2-associated. Using the MIRA data, every spike-specific TCR was mapped to the spike region that the TCR reacted to and assigned to either a CD4 or a CD8 class. Log10-transformed breadth and depth values were compared by one-way ANOVA with Sidak's multiple comparisons tests. The immuneACCESS repertoire file appears here via TCRdb, limited to in-frame rearrangements. These files lack a portion of the clones; in checked studies, under half of the deficit traces to unresolved V genes, and the cause of the others is not known. Clone size and V and J calls were adopted from that table, with D and trimming inferred from the DNA. Present in this sample are about 100,000 clones, about 87% of which were seen just once. The ten most abundant clones make up about 1.7% of the sample.

In the case of this clone: The antigen it recognizes is unknown. No qualities accompany the bases; no much larger clone lies one base away.

The study at large found these results: Because no day 14 peak-response samples were available, the repertoires could be characterized only after the peak T cell response. Reportedly, almost half of the unique spike-specific TCRs recognized epitopes lying outside the regions that are mutated in the B.1.351 and B.1.1.7 variants. In the small 56-69-year group, the increase in depth fell short of significance, most likely because of low power. CD4 TCRs associated with the vaccine covered the entire spike protein, and the dominant responses were in regions 160-218 and 743-854. After two AZD1222 doses, spike-specific TCR breadth and depth were significantly higher than at day 0 and than in MenACWY recipients. Conclusions about previously exposed vaccinees are limited, since just five or six AZD1222 recipients were seropositive for SARS-CoV-2 at baseline. Participants were mostly white British, with more females than males. The authors suggested clonal diversity may have been underestimated.

Via the germline V gene, CDR1 is SQVTM and CDR2 ANQGSEA. The CDR3, cysteine through phenylalanine, is 14 amino acids long. CDR3 DNA is the only sequence kept; it has 42 bases, read in frame from the first base. V and J are truncated by 6 bases and 1 base respectively, leaving an intervening sequence of 15 bases. The intended sense of this specimen's time point label: baseline before first vaccination. The vaccinee samples were drawn from two UK trials, COV001 and COV002, one of which was a single-blind randomized controlled phase 2/3 trial testing AZD1222 (ChAdOx1 nCoV-19) in healthy adults. For TCRbeta chain sequencing, PBMC samples were collected from trial participants at day 0 and at day 28 after the second dose.

The TCR comes from an adult in good health. Recombination joined TRBV29-1 with TRBJ1-1; the D gene is unclear. The source was peripheral blood, collected on day 0 of AZD1222 vaccination. The CDR3 has the sequence CSVDVGWGNTEAFF. The DNA reads as follows: TGCAGCGTGGATGTAGGTTGGGGGAACACTGAAGCTTTCTTT.